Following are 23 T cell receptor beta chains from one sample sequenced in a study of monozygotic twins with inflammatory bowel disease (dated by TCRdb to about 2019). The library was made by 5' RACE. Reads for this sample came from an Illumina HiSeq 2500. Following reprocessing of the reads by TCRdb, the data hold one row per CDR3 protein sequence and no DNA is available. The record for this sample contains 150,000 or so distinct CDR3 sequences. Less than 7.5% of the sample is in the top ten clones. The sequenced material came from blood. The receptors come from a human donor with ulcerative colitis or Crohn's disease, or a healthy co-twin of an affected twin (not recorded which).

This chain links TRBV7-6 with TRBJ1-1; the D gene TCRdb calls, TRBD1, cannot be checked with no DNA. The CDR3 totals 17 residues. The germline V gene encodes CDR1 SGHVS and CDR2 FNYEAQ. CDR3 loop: CASSPGGRGGLNTEAFF.

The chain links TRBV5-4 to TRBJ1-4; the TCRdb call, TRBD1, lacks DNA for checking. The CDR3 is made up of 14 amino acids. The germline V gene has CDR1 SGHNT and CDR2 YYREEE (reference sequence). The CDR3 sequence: CASSQGATNEKLFF.

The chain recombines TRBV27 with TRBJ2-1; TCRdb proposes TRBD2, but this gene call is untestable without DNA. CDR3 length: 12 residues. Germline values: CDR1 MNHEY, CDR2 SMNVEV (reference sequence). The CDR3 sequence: CASSLGAGASFF.

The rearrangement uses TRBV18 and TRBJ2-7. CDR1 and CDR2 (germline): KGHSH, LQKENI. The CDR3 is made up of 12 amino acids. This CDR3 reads CASSPLSYEQYF.

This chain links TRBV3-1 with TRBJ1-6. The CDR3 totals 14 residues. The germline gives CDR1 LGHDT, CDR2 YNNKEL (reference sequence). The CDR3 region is CASSQGQNNSPLHF.

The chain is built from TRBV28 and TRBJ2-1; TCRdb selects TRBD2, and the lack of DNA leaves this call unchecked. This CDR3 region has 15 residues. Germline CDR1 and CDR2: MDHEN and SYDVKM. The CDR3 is CASRGTSGGYNEQFF.

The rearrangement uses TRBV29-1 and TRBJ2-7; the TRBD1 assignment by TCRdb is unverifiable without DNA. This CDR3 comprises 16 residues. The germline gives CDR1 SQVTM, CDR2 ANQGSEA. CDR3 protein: CSVEVFDRGKFYEQYF.

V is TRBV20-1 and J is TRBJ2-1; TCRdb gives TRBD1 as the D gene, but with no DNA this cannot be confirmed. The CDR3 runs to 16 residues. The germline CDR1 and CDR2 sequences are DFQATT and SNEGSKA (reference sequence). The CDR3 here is CSASHLEGQAYNEQFF.

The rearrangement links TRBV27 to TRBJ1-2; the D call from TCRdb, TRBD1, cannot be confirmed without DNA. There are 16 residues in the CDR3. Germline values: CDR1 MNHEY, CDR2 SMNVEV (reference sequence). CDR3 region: CASSFKPDKTNYGYTF.

CDR3 sequence reads: CASSLVAPLLAGGLYEQFF. V and J are TRBV7-7 and TRBJ2-1; there is no DNA to check the TCRdb D call of TRBD2. Germline V gene sequence: CDR1 SSHAT, CDR2 FNYEAQ (reference sequence). The CDR3 length is 19 residues.

The CDR3 loop is CASSVVPRGGEQFF. The chain has TRBV12-3 or TRBV12-4 and TRBJ2-1; TCRdb's D gene call, TRBD1, goes unchecked for lack of DNA. This CDR3 comprises 14 residues.

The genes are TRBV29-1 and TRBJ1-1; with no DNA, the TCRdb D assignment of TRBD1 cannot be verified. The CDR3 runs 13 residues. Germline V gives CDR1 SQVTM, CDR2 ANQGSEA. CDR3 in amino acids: CSACYARGGEAFF.

The CDR3 sequence is CASSQVDEQYF. The V and J genes are TRBV3-1 and TRBJ2-7. This CDR3 is built from 11 residues. The germline V gene has CDR1 LGHDT and CDR2 YNNKEL (reference sequence).

CDR3 amino acids: CASSFSNWGNTEAFF. The chain links TRBV5-8 to TRBJ1-1. The germline V gene encodes CDR1 SGHTS and CDR2 YDEGEE. The CDR3 loop spans 15 amino acids.

The CDR3 protein is CASSTTGVNTGELFF. This rearrangement joins TRBV25-1 to TRBJ2-2; TCRdb calls TRBD1, which cannot be checked without DNA. The CDR3 sequence is 15 residues long. The V gene's germline CDR1 is MGHDK and CDR2 SYGVNS.

CDR3 amino acids: CASSTHGGNQPQHF. The chain joins TRBV12-3 or TRBV12-4 to TRBJ1-5; absent DNA, TCRdb's TRBD1 call cannot be checked. The CDR3 spans 14 residues.

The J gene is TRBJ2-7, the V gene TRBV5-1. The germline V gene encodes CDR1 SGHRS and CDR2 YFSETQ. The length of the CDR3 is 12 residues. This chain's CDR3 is CASSSSVYEQYF.

The CDR3 loop reads CASSLVPGLSELFF. The chain is built from TRBV5-5 and TRBJ1-4. This CDR3 contains 14 residues. Looked up from germline, CDR1 is SGHKS and CDR2 is YYEKEE (reference sequence).

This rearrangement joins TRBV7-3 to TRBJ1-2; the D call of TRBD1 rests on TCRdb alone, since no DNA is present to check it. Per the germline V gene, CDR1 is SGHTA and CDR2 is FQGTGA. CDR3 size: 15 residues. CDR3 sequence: CASSLRAGSNYGYTF.

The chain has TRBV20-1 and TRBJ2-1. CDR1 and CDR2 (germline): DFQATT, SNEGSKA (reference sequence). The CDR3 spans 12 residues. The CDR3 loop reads CSASKQANEQFF.

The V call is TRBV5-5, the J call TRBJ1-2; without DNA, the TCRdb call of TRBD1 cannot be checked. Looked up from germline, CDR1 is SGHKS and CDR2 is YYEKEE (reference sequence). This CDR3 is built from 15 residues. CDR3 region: CASSLGQGTGYGYTF.

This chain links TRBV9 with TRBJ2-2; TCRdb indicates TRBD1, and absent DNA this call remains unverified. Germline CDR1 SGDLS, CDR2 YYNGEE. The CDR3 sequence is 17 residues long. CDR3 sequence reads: CASSSPLGDRGPGELFF.

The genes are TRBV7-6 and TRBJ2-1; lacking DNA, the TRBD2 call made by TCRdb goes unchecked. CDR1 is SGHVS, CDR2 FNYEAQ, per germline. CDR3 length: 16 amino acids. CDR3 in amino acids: CASSLWASGGAYEQFF.